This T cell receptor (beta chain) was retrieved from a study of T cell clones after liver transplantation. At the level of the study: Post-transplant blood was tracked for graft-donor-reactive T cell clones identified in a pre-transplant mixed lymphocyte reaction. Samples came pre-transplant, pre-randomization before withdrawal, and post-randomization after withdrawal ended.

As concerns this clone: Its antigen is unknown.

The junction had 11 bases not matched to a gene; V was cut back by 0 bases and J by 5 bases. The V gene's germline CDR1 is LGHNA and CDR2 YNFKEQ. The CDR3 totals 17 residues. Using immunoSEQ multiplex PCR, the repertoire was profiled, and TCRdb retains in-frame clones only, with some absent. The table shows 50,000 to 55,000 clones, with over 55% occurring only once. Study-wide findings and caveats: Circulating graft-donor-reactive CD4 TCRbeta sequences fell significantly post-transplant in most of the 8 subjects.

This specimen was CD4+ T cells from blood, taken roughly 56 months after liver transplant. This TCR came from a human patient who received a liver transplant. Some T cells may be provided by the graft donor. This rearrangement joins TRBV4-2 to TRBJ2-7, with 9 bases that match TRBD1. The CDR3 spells CASSQDLSRDRVHEQYF. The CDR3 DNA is TGTGCCAGCAGCCAAGATCTTAGTAGGGACAGGGTGCACGAGCAGTACTTC.